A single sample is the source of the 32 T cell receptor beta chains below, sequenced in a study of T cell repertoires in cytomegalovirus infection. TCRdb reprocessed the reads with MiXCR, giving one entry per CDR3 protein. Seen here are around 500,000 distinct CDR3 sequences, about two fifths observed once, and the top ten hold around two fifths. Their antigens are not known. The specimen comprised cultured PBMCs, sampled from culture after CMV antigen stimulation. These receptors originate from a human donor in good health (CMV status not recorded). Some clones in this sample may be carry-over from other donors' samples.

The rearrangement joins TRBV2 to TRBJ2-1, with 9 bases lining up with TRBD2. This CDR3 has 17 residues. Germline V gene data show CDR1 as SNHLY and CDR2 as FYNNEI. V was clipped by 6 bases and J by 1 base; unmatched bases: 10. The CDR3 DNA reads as TGTGCCAGCAGGAGTCGTGCGGGAGGGCCATCCTACAATGAGCAGTTCTTC. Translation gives CASRSRAGGPSYNEQFF.

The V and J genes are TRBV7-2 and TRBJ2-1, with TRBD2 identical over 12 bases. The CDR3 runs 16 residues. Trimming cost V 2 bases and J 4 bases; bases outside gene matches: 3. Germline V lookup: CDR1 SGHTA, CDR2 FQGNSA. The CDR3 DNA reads TGTGCCAGCAGCTTACTAGCGGGAGGGCCGTACAATGAGCAGTTCTTC. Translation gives CASSLLAGGPYNEQFF.

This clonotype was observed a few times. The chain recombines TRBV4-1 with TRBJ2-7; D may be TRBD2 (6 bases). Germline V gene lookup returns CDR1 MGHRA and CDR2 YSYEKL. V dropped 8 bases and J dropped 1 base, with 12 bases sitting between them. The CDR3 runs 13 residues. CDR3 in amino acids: CASLAGYSYEQYF. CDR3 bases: TGCGCCAGCCTGGCGGGGTATTCCTACGAGCAGTACTTC.

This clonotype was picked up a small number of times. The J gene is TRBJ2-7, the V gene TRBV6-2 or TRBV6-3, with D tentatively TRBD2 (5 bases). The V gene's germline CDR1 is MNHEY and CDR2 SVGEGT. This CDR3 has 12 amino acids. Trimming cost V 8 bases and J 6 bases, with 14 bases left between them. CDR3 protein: CASAMRGGEQYF. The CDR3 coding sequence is TGTGCCAGCGCTATGAGAGGAGGCGAGCAGTACTTC.

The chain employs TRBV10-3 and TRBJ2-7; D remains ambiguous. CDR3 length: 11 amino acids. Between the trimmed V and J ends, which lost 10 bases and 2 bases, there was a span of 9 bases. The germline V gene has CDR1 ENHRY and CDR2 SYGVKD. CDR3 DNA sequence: TGTGCCACAGTAGGCGCCTACGAGCAGTACTTC. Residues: CATVGAYEQYF.

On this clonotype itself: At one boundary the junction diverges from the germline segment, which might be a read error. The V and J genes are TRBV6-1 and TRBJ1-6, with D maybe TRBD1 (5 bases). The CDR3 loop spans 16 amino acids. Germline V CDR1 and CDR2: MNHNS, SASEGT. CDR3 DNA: TGTGCCAACAGTCAAGTCGACAGCTCCTATAATTCACCCCTCCACTTT. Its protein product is CANSQVDSSYNSPLHF.

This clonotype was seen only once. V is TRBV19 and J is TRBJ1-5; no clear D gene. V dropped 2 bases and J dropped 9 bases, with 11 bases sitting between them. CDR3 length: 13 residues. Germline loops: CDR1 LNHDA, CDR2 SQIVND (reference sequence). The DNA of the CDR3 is TGTGCCAGTAGTATATCTGGATGGCGGCCCCAGCATTTT. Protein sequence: CASSISGWRPQHF.

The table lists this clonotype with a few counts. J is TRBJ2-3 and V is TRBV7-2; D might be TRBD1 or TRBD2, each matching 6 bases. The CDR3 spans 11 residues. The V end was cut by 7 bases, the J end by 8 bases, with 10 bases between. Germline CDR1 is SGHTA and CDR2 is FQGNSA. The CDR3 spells CASTPGATQYF. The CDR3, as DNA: TGTGCCAGCACCCCGGGGGCTACGCAGTATTTT.

As DNA, the CDR3 is TGTGCCAGCAGCTTGGAATCGCAAACCGGATATGGCTACACCTTC. Its translation: CASSLESQTGYGYTF. V gene TRBV5-8 combines with J gene TRBJ1-2; D is unresolved. Germline CDR1 reads SGHTS; CDR2 reads YDEGEE. The ends were cut back, 0 bases at V and 5 bases at J, with 14 bases in the middle. The CDR3 is 15 amino acids.

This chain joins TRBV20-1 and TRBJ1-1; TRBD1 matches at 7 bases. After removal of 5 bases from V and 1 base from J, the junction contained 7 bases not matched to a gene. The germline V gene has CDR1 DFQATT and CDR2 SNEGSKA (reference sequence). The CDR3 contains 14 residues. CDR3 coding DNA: TGCAGTGCTGGGGACAGACGATCGAACACTGAAGCTTTCTTT. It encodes CSAGDRRSNTEAFF.

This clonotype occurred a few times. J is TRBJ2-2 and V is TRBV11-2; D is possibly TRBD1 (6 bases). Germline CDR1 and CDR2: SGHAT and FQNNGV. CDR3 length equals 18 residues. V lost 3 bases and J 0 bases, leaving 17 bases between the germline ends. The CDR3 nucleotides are TGTGCCAGCAGCTTCCATACAGGGTGGCAGACGAACACCGGGGAGCTGTTTTTT. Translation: CASSFHTGWQTNTGELFF.

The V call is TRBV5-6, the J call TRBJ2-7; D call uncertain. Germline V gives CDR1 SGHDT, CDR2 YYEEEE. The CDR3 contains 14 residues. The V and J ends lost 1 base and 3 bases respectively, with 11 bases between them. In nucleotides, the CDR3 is TGTGCCAGCAGCTTGTTAGACATATACTACGAGCAGTACTTC. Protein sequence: CASSLLDIYYEQYF.

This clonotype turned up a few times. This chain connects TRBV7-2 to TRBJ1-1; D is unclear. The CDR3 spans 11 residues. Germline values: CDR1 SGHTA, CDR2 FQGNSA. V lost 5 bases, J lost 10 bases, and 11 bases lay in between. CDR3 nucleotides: TGTGCCAGCAGCCTAATCGGACCAGCTTTCTTT. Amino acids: CASSLIGPAFF.

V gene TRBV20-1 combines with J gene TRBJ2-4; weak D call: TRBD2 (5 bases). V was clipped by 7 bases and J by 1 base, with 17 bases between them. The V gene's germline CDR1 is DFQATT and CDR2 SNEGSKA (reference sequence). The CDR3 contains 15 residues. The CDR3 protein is CSGLIWRGAKNIQYF. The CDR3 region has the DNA TGCAGTGGCCTCATATGGAGAGGGGCCAAAAACATTCAGTACTTC.

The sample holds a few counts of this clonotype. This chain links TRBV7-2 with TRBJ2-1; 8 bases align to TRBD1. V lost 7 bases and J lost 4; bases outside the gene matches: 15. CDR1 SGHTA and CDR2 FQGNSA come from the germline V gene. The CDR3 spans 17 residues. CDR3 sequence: CASNGQGGLPSYNEQFF. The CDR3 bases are TGTGCCAGCAACGGACAGGGAGGCCTCCCCTCATACAATGAGCAGTTCTTC.

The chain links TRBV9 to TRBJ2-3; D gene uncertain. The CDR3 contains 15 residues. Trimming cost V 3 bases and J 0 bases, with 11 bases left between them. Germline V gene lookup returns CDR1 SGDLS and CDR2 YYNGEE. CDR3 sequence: CASSDRLLSTDTQYF. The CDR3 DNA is TGTGCCAGCAGCGACCGACTCTTGAGCACAGATACGCAGTATTTT.

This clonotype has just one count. The DNA of the CDR3 is TGTGCCAGCAGTGTAGACAGGGGGCTTAGTACGCAGTATTTT. Its translation: CASSVDRGLSTQYF. The V gene is TRBV27, the J gene TRBJ2-3, with 10 bases that match TRBD1. The CDR3 is made up of 14 amino acids. Germline-derived CDR1 and CDR2 are MNHEY and SMNVEV (reference sequence). Trimming at V came to 5 bases and at J to 8 bases, leaving 7 bases not matched to a gene.

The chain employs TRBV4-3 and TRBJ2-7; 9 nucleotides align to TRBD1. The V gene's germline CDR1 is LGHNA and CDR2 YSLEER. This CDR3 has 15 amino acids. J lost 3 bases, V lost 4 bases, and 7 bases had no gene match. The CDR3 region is CASSRGTGQNYEQYF. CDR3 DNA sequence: TGCGCCAGCAGCCGCGGGACAGGGCAGAACTACGAGCAGTACTTC.

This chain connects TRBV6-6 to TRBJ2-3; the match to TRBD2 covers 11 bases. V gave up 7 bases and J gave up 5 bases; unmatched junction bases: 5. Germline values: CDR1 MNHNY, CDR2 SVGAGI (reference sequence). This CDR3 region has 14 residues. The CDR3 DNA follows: TGTGCCAGCACCAAACTAGCGGGAGTAGATACGCAGTATTTT. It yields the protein CASTKLAGVDTQYF.

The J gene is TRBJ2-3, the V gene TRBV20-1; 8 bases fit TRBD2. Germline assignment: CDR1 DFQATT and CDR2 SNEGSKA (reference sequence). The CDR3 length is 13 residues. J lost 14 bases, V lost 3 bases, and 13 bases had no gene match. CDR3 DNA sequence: TGCAGTGCTAGGGGAACGGGGGGGGCCTTGCCGTATTTT. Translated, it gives CSARGTGGALPYF.

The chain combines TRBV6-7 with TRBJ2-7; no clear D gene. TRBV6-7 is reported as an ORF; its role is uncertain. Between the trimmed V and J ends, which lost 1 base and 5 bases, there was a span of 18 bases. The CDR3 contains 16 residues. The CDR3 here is CASSYWVIPHYHEQYF. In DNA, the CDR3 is TGTGCCAGCAGTTACTGGGTGATCCCACACTATCACGAGCAGTACTTC.

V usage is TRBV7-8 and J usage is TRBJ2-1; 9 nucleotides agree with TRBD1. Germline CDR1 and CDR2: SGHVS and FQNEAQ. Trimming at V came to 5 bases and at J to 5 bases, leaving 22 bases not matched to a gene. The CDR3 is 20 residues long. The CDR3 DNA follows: TGTGCCAGCAGCGGAGGGGGGGACAGGGATTCCCGTGGCCTAAACAATGAGCAGTTCTTC. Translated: CASSGGGDRDSRGLNNEQFF.

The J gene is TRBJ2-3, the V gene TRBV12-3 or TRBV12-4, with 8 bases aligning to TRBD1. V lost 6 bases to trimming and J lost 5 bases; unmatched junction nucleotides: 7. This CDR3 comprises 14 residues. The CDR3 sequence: CASSRQGLGDTQYF. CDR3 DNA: TGTGCCAGCAGCCGACAGGGGTTGGGAGATACGCAGTATTTT.

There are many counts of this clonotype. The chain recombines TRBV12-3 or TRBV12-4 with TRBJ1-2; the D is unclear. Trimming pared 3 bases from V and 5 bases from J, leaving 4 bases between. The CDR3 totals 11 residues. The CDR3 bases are TGTGCCAGCAGTTTGCTTTATGGCTACACCTTC. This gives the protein CASSLLYGYTF.

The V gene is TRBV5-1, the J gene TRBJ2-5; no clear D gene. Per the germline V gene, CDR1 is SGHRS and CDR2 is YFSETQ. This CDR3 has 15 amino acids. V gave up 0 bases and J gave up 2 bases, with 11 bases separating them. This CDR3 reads CASSLAVGSQETQYF. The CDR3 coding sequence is TGCGCCAGCAGCTTGGCCGTGGGCAGTCAAGAGACCCAGTACTTC.

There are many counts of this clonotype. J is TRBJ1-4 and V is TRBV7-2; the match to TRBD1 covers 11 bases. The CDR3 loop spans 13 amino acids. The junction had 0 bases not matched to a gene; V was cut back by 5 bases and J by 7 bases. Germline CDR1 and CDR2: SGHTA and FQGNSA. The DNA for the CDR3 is TGTGCCAGCAGCGGGACAGGGGGTGAAAAACTGTTTTTT. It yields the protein CASSGTGGEKLFF.

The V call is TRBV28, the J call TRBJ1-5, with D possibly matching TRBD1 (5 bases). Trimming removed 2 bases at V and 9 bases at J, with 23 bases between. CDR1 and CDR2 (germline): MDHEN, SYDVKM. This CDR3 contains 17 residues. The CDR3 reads CASSLLRVPNLGTPQHF. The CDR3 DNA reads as TGTGCCAGCAGTTTACTAAGGGTCCCCAACTTAGGGACGCCCCAGCATTTT.

CDR3 DNA sequence: TGTGCCAGCAGTTATCTTCCGGGGGACATTCAGTACTTC. Its translation: CASSYLPGDIQYF. The chain has TRBV6-5 and TRBJ2-4; weak D call: TRBD2 (6 bases). Germline lookup yields CDR1 MNHEY and CDR2 SVGAGI. CDR3 length: 13 residues. V lost 3 bases to trimming and J lost 8 bases, with 11 bases between them.

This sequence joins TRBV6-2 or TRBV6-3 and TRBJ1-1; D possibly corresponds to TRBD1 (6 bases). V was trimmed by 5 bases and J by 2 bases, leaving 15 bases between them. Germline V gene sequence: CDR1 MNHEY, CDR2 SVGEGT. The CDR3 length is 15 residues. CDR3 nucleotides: TGTGCCAGCAGTCAAACGGGACACCTAAACACTGAAGCTTTCTTT. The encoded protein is CASSQTGHLNTEAFF.

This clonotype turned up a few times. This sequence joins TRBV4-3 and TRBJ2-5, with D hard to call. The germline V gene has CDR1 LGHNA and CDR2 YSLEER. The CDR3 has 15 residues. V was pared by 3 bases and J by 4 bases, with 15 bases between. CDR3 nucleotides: TGCGCCAGCAGCCATTCCGGTCGGTTTGGAGAGACCCAGTACTTC. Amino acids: CASSHSGRFGETQYF.

CDR3 loop: CASSLPGVTYEQYF. DNA of the CDR3: TGTGCCAGCAGCTTGCCCGGGGTGACCTACGAGCAGTACTTC. The chain joins TRBV7-4 to TRBJ2-7; TRBD2 might be the D (5 bases). The CDR3 consists of 14 residues. Per germline, CDR1 SGHVT and CDR2 SQSDAQ. V lost 3 bases and J 2 bases, leaving 11 bases between the germline ends.

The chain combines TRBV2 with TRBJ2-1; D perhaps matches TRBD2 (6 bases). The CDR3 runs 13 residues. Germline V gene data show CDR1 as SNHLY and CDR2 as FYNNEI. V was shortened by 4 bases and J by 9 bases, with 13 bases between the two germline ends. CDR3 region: CASSVETRGEQFF. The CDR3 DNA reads TGTGCCAGCAGTGTAGAGACTAGAGGTGAGCAGTTCTTC.